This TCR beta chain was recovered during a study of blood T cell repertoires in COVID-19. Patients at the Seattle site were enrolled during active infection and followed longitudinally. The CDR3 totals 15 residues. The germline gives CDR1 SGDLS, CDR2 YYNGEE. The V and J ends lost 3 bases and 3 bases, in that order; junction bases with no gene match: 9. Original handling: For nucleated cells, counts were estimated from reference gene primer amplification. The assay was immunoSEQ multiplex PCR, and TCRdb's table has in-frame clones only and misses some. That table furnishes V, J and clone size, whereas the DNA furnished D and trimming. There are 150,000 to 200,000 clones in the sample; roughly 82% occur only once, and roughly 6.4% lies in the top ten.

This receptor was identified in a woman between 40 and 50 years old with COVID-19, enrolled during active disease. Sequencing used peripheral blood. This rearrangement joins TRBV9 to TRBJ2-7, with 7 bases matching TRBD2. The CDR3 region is CASSEGLAAIYEQYF. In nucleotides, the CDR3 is TGTGCCAGCAGCGAGGGGCTAGCGGCGATCTACGAGCAGTACTTC.